Here is one T cell receptor (beta chain) with its context. MiXCR, run by TCRdb on the 5' RACE reads, gives a single entry per CDR3 protein. This table holds a few hundred thousand distinct CDR3 sequences, 15% to 20% found once. The data are from a study of T-cell memory formation after mild COVID-19. V was pared by 6 bases and J by 5 bases, with 8 bases of the junction left unmatched. The CDR3 is 14 amino acids. Sequencing was carried out using PBMCs or a T cell subset sorted from them (not recorded which). The chain carries TRBV12-3 or TRBV12-4 and TRBJ2-7; 9 bases match TRBD1. The clonotype originates from a man younger than 35 who had mild COVID-19 (a few samples of this study predate the infection). Cell type and time point are not known. The CDR3: CASRSGTGLHEQYF. The CDR3 DNA is TGTGCCAGCAGGTCCGGGACAGGGTTGCACGAGCAGTACTTC.